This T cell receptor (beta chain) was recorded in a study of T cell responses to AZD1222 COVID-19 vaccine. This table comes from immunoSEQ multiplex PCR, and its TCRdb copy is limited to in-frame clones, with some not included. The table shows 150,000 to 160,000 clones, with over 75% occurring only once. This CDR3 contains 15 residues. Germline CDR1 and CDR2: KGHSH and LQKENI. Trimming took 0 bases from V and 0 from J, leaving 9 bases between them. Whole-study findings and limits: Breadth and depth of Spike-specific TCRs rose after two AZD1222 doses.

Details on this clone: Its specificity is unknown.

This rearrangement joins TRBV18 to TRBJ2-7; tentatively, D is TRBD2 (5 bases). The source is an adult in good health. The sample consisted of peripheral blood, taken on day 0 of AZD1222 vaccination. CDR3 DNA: TGTGCCAGCTCACCACCCTTCGGGGACTCCTACGAGCAGTACTTC. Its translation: CASSPPFGDSYEQYF.